Listed below are T cell receptor beta chains from one sample, sequenced in a study of control samples from healthy donors and cancer patients. TCRdb's table, derived via immunoSEQ multiplex PCR, lists solely in-frame clones and lacks some. The sample contains over 150,000 clones, roughly 90% of which appear only once. The specimen sequenced was blood. These TCRs come from a woman between 50 and 59 years old in good health. The CDR3 runs from the conserved cysteine through the conserved F or W. A D gene is named only where the DNA matches it firmly. Clone sizes are given selectively: once, few, many, or a class where the clone is expanded.

>TRBD1|TRBJ2-3|.|TRBV27
TGTGCCAGCAGGTCCGGGACAGCGCAGTATTTT
CASRSGTAQYF
>.|TRBJ1-3|.|TRBV5-6
TGTGCCAGCAGCTCAGATTCAAGCTCTGGAAACACCATATATTTT
CASSSDSSSGNTIYF
>TRBD1|TRBJ2-1|.|TRBV5-4
TGTGCCAGCAGCTTGGAGCTCCCGACAGGGGTGGGCGATGAGCAGTTCTTC
CASSLELPTGVGDEQFF
>.|TRBJ2-2|once|TRBV11-2
TGTGCCAGCAGCTTCGGCGAGACGGAACGGCTGTTTTTT
CASSFGETERLFF
>TRBD1|TRBJ2-2|.|TRBV6-2/TRBV6-3
TGTGCCAGCAGTGTGACAGGGAGTCACGGGGAGCTGCTTTTT
CASSVTGSHGELLF
>.|TRBJ2-1|.|TRBV29-1
TGCAGCGCAAGTACTCGGGACTCTGGAGTAAATGAGCAGTTCTTC
CSASTRDSGVNEQFF
>TRBD2|TRBJ2-7|.|TRBV7-9
TGTGCCAGCAGCCCCCGGACTAGGGCTGCGGAGCAGTACTTC
CASSPRTRAAEQYF
>.|TRBJ1-1|.|TRBV6-2/TRBV6-3
TGTGCCAGCAGTTGGATTTTGAACACTGAAGCTTTCTTT
CASSWILNTEAFF
>.|TRBJ1-6|.|TRBV14
TGTGCCAGCAGCCAAGACGGCAGGGTCGATAATTCACCCCTCCACTTT
CASSQDGRVDNSPLHF
>.|TRBJ2-5|few|TRBV5-1
TGCGCCAGCAGCTTGGAGGGGACCATAGAGACCCAGTACTTC
CASSLEGTIETQYF